The present T cell receptor (beta chain) was sequenced within a study of blood T cell repertoires in COVID-19. Study details: Acute-phase and convalescent COVID-19 samples originated in the United States, Italy and Spain. The analysed material was cDNA or gDNA that came from T cells, B-cell-depleted T cells, or PBMCs.

This table comes from immunoSEQ multiplex PCR, and its TCRdb copy is limited to in-frame clones, with some not included. The sample has under 300,000 clones, roughly 77% seen once. Germline CDR1 is LGHDT and CDR2 is YNNKEL (reference sequence). V gave up 6 bases and J gave up 9 bases; unmatched junction bases: 9. The CDR3 spans 15 residues. The clonotype originates from a woman older than 75 with acute or convalescent COVID-19. Sequencing was performed on peripheral blood. The rearrangement joins TRBV3-1 (or the pseudogene TRBV3-2) to TRBJ1-6; TRBD1 matches at 9 bases. The CDR3 DNA is TGTGCCAGCAGAACCGGGACAGGGACCAGTTCACCCCTCCACTTT. The encoded protein is CASRTGTGTSSPLHF.